These 27 T cell receptor beta chains originate from one sample sequenced in a study of T cell changes during pregnancy in multiple sclerosis. Sequencing was performed with immunoSEQ multiplex PCR; in TCRdb, only in-frame clones are kept and a portion is missing. This table holds 100,000 to 140,000 clones, approximately 90% found once. Sequenced material: peripheral blood, taken in the third trimester of pregnancy. Source of these receptors: a female donor in good health, enrolled as a control in a pregnancy study.

J is TRBJ2-1 and V is TRBV30; 8 bases match TRBD2. The CDR3 loop spans 14 amino acids. Germline V CDR1 and CDR2: GTSNPN, SVGIG (reference sequence). Trimming removed 0 bases from V and 6 bases from J; junction bases left unmatched: 4. CDR3 in amino acids: CAWSVNAGGNEQFF. The DNA for the CDR3 is TGTGCCTGGAGTGTAAACGCGGGGGGCAATGAGCAGTTCTTC.

The chain joins TRBV19 to TRBJ2-7, with 8 bases matching TRBD1. Trimming at V came to 5 bases and at J to 5 bases, leaving 5 bases not matched to a gene. Germline-derived CDR1 and CDR2 are LNHDA and SQIVND (reference sequence). CDR3 length: 13 residues. CDR3 in amino acids: CASSSWTGHEQYF. As DNA, the CDR3 is TGTGCCAGTAGTTCCTGGACAGGGCACGAGCAGTACTTC.

This clone was seen more than once but under ten times. The rearrangement links TRBV19 to TRBJ1-1; 7 bases agree with TRBD1. Germline loops: CDR1 LNHDA, CDR2 SQIVND (reference sequence). The V segment lost 10 bases and the J segment 2 bases; nucleotides outside the gene matches: 7. This CDR3 is built from 13 residues. CDR3 sequence (DNA): TGTGCCACCATTGACAGGGTAAACACTGAAGCTTTCTTT. Protein sequence: CATIDRVNTEAFF.

In DNA, the CDR3 is TGTGCCAGCAGCTTTAAGGGGATAAACACTGAAGCTTTCTTT. It encodes CASSFKGINTEAFF. The chain uses TRBV5-4 and TRBJ1-1, with D tentatively TRBD1 (5 bases). The CDR3 is 14 residues long. Trimming took off 2 bases at V and 2 bases at J, with 10 bases between the two ends. Germline CDR1 is SGHNT and CDR2 is YYREEE (reference sequence).

The chain couples TRBV5-1 to TRBJ2-2, with TRBD1 identical over 11 bases. The CDR3 has 20 residues. V was pared by 5 bases and J by 3 bases, with 18 bases of the junction left unmatched. CDR1 is SGHRS and CDR2 is YFSETQ in the germline V gene. The CDR3: CASRGGTGGFIRSDTGELFF. The CDR3 nucleotides read TGCGCCAGCAGAGGTGGGACAGGGGGTTTTATTCGGAGTGACACCGGGGAGCTGTTTTTT.

This rearrangement joins TRBV19 to TRBJ1-1, with D perhaps TRBD1 (5 bases). The CDR3 spans 14 residues. V gave up 2 bases and J gave up 3 bases, with 10 bases separating them. From germline, CDR1 is LNHDA and CDR2 SQIVND (reference sequence). CDR3 nucleotide sequence: TGTGCCAGTAGTATACTGGGGGGAGACACTGAAGCTTTCTTT. Translation: CASSILGGDTEAFF.

This rearrangement joins TRBV21-1 to TRBJ1-2. TRBV21-1 is labeled a pseudogene. This CDR3 spans 15 amino acids. The CDR3 bases are TGTGCCAGCAGCGCCTCGACTGGAGATCCGTCCGGCTACACCTTC. This encodes CASSASTGDPSGYTF.

The chain uses TRBV18 and TRBJ2-2; D possibly corresponds to TRBD1 (5 bases). The CDR3 is 14 residues long. V lost 3 bases and J lost 2, with 7 bases in between. CDR1 is KGHSH, CDR2 LQKENI, per germline. The CDR3 sequence: CASSPQGNTGELFF. Written as DNA, the CDR3 is TGTGCCAGCTCACCTCAGGGAAACACCGGGGAGCTGTTTTTT.

CDR3 DNA: TGTGCCAGCAGCTTAGGTTCATTGACAGGGGGTAATTCACCCCTCCACTTT. Amino acid sequence: CASSLGSLTGGNSPLHF. This chain joins TRBV7-8 and TRBJ1-6, with TRBD1 identical over 9 bases. The CDR3 contains 17 residues. The V segment lost 1 base and the J segment 6 bases; nucleotides outside the gene matches: 7. Germline CDR1 and CDR2: SGHVS and FQNEAQ.

This chain uses TRBV5-1 with TRBJ2-2; weak D call: TRBD1 (6 bases). Germline V lookup: CDR1 SGHRS, CDR2 YFSETQ. The CDR3 has 15 residues. Trimming pared 4 bases from V and 7 bases from J, leaving 17 bases between. CDR3 in amino acids: CASSPEQGQIGELFF. As DNA, the CDR3 is TGCGCCAGCAGCCCCGAGCAGGGGCAGATCGGGGAGCTGTTTTTT.

The gene calls are TRBV15 and TRBJ2-7; 12 nucleotides align to TRBD1. This CDR3 is 15 amino acids long. V dropped 5 bases and J dropped 1; count of bases not matched to a gene: 3. Germline lookup yields CDR1 LNHNV and CDR2 YYDKDF (reference sequence). CDR3 bases: TGTGCCACCAGCCTGGGACAGGGGGCATCCTACGAGCAGTACTTC. Its translation is CATSLGQGASYEQYF.

The chain links TRBV21-1 to TRBJ2-3; the D segment call TRBD1 is taken from the table without a DNA check. TRBV21-1 is termed a pseudogene. The CDR3 extends over 13 amino acids. CDR3 protein: CASSCRGPDTQYF. CDR3 nucleotides: TGTGCCAGCAGCTGCAGGGGGCCAGATACGCAGTATTTT.

This clone was seen once. The V and J genes are TRBV19 and TRBJ1-2; D not certain. This CDR3 comprises 14 residues. Trimming took 1 base from V and 4 from J, leaving 10 bases between them. Germline V lookup: CDR1 LNHDA, CDR2 SQIVND (reference sequence). CDR3 residues: CASSIGTESYGYTF. DNA of the CDR3: TGTGCCAGTAGTATAGGAACGGAGAGCTATGGCTACACCTTC.

This clone occurred a few times. The chain has TRBV19 and TRBJ1-1; D is unresolved. The V and J ends lost 4 bases and 0 bases respectively, with 6 bases between them. The CDR3 totals 13 residues. CDR1 is LNHDA and CDR2 is SQIVND in the germline V gene (reference sequence). The CDR3 DNA sequence: TGTGCCAGTAGTAACTCAATGAACACTGAAGCTTTCTTT. It specifies CASSNSMNTEAFF.

The chain combines TRBV4-3 with TRBJ1-3; no clear D. V was clipped by 1 base and J by 2 bases, with 6 bases between them. The CDR3 has 14 residues. Germline CDR1 is LGHNA and CDR2 is YSLEER. CDR3 sequence: CASSQGTPGNTIYF. For the CDR3, the DNA is TGCGCCAGCAGCCAAGGAACACCTGGAAACACCATATATTTT.

This rearrangement joins TRBV5-8 to TRBJ2-7; TRBD1 matches at 11 bases. V lost 3 bases and J lost 0; bases outside the gene matches: 8. This CDR3 spans 17 amino acids. Germline V gene data show CDR1 as SGHTS and CDR2 as YDEGEE. This CDR3 reads CASSYMGQGEVSYEQYF. CDR3 sequence (DNA): TGTGCCAGCAGCTATATGGGACAGGGGGAGGTCTCCTACGAGCAGTACTTC.

The chain uses TRBV7-2 and TRBJ1-1, with 7 bases identical to TRBD1. The germline CDR1 and CDR2 sequences are SGHTA and FQGNSA. Unmatched junction bases numbered 10, after V lost 6 bases and J lost 6 bases. The CDR3 is 14 amino acids. The CDR3 loop reads CASSPRQGRAEAFF. The CDR3 nucleotides read TGTGCCAGCAGTCCACGACAGGGTAGAGCTGAAGCTTTCTTT.

J is TRBJ2-3 and V is TRBV9; tentatively, D is TRBD2 (5 bases). The germline V and J ends were trimmed by 4 bases and 4 bases, with 13 bases remaining between them. CDR1 is SGDLS, CDR2 YYNGEE, per germline. The CDR3 length is 14 residues. The CDR3 DNA reads TGTGCCAGCAGCTCCCGGGGAGCTTCAGATACGCAGTATTTT. Translating it yields CASSSRGASDTQYF.

This clone came up a few times. The CDR3, as DNA: TGTGCCAGCAGCGAAGGAGGGTGGACTGAAGCTTTCTTT. Amino acid sequence: CASSEGGWTEAFF. The J gene is TRBJ1-1, the V gene TRBV9; no clear D. Trimming removed 3 bases from V and 5 bases from J, with 11 bases in between. The germline gives CDR1 SGDLS, CDR2 YYNGEE. The CDR3 runs to 13 residues.

This chain connects TRBV7-3 to TRBJ1-1, with D unclear. This CDR3 has 15 residues. CDR1 and CDR2 from the germline V gene are SGHTA and FQGTGA. Trimming stripped 1 base from V and 6 bases from J, with 15 bases between. The CDR3 DNA reads as TGTGCCAGCAGCTTAAAGACGGACGGGAGGGCTGAAGCTTTCTTT. Translation: CASSLKTDGRAEAFF.

The chain is built from TRBV19 and TRBJ1-2; 8 nucleotides line up with TRBD1. V dropped 8 bases and J dropped 4; count of bases not matched to a gene: 3. Germline-derived CDR1 and CDR2 are LNHDA and SQIVND (reference sequence). The CDR3 totals 12 residues. This chain's CDR3 is CASRTGTYGYTF. CDR3 bases: TGTGCCAGTCGGACAGGGACCTATGGCTACACCTTC. Supplemented by reference TRBV19 and TRBJ1-2, the full variable domain reads DGGITQSPKYLFRKEGQNVTLSCEQNLNHDAMYWYRQDPGQGLRLIYYSQIVNDFQKGDIAEGYSVSREKKESFPLTVTSAQKNPTAFYLCASRTGTYGYTFGSGTRLTVV.

The chain joins TRBV4-3 to TRBJ2-1; 14 bases align to TRBD2. The length of the CDR3 is 18 residues. The V segment lost 1 base and the J segment 4 bases; nucleotides outside the gene matches: 6. Germline CDR1 reads LGHNA; CDR2 reads YSLEER. The CDR3 region is CASSQAGGLAGGYNEQFF. CDR3 nucleotide sequence: TGCGCCAGCAGCCAAGCCGGAGGACTAGCGGGGGGATACAATGAGCAGTTCTTC.

V usage is TRBV13 and J usage is TRBJ2-5; 7 positions match TRBD2. Germline V gene sequence: CDR1 PRHDT, CDR2 FYEKMQ (reference sequence). The CDR3 spans 15 residues. V shed 6 bases and J 0 bases; nucleotides not matched to a gene: 7. The CDR3: CASSLSGLYQETQYF. CDR3 coding DNA: TGTGCCAGCAGTCTTAGCGGGCTATACCAAGAGACCCAGTACTTC. Looking up the rest from reference TRBV13 and TRBJ2-5 gives the full variable domain: AAGVIQSPRHLIKEKRETATLKCYPIPRHDTVYWYQQGPGQDPQFLISFYEKMQSDKGSIPDRFSAQQFSDYHSELNMSSLELGDSALYFCASSLSGLYQETQYFGPGTRLLVL.

This chain joins TRBV9 and TRBJ2-1; 9 nucleotides align to TRBD2. V lost 5 bases, J lost 5 bases, and 26 bases stayed unmatched. Germline CDR1 SGDLS, CDR2 YYNGEE. The CDR3 totals 21 residues. The CDR3 DNA reads TGTGCCAGCAGGGTCCGTAGCTGCAGCCTAGCGGGGACCCCTTTCGACAATGAGCAGTTCTTC. Amino acids: CASRVRSCSLAGTPFDNEQFF. Complete variable domain (other parts from reference TRBV9 and TRBJ2-1): DSGVTQTPKHLITATGQRVTLRCSPRSGDLSVYWYQQSLDQGLQFLIQYYNGEERAKGNILERFSAQQFPDLHSELNLSSLELGDSALYFCASRVRSCSLAGTPFDNEQFFGPGTRLTVL.

J is TRBJ2-7 and V is TRBV7-2, with a tentative D call TRBD1 (5 bases). The CDR3 runs 12 residues. Looked up from germline, CDR1 is SGHTA and CDR2 is FQGNSA. The V end was cut by 0 bases, the J end by 6 bases, with 6 bases between. The CDR3 DNA follows: TGTGCCAGCAGCTTAGCTGGGGCCGAGCAGTACTTC. Translated, it gives CASSLAGAEQYF.

The CDR3 loop is CASSLDRGSETQYF. The CDR3 region has the DNA TGTGCCAGCAGCTTAGACAGGGGGTCGGAGACCCAGTACTTC. The chain joins TRBV5-4 to TRBJ2-5; TRBD1 matches at 9 bases. Per the germline V gene, CDR1 is SGHNT and CDR2 is YYREEE (reference sequence). CDR3 length: 14 amino acids. The V segment lost 2 bases and the J segment 5 bases; nucleotides outside the gene matches: 4. Full variable domain (missing parts from reference TRBV5-4 and TRBJ2-5): ETGVTQSPTHLIKTRGQQVTLRCSSQSGHNTVSWYQQALGQGPQFIFQYYREEENGRGNFPPRFSGLQFPNYSSELNVNALELDDSALYLCASSLDRGSETQYFGPGTRLLVL.

The gene calls are TRBV19 and TRBJ1-6, with D perhaps matching TRBD1 (5 bases). Per the germline V gene, CDR1 is LNHDA and CDR2 is SQIVND (reference sequence). The length of the CDR3 is 16 residues. Trimming took 6 bases from V and 8 from J, leaving 20 bases between them. The CDR3 spells CASSRPGGEMDSPLHF. Here the CDR3 DNA reads TGTGCCAGTAGCCGACCAGGAGGGGAGATGGATTCACCCCTCCACTTT.